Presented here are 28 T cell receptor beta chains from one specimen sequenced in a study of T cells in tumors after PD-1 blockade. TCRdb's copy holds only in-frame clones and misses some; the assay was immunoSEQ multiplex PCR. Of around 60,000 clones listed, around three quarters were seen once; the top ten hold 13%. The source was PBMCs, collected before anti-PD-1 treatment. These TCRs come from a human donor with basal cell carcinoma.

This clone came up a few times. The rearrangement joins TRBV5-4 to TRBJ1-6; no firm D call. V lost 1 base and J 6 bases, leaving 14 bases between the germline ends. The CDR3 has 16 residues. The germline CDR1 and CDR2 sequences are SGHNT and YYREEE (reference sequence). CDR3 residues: CASSLNQLLTNSPLHF. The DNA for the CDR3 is TGTGCCAGCAGCTTGAATCAACTGCTAACTAATTCACCCCTCCACTTT.

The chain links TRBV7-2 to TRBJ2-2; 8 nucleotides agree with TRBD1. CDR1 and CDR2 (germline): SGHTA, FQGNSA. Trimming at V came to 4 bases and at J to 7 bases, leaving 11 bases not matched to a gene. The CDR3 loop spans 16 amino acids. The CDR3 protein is CASSSRTGSSNGELFF. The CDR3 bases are TGTGCCAGCAGCTCACGGACAGGGAGTTCGAACGGGGAGCTGTTTTTT.

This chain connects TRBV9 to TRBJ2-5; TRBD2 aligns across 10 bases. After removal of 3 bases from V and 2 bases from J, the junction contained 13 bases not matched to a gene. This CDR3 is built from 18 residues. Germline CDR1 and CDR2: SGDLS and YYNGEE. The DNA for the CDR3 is TGTGCCAGCAGCGAGACCCTTCGGCCAGCGGGGGGGCAAGAGACCCAGTACTTC. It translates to CASSETLRPAGGQETQYF. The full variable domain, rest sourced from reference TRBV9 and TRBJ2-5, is DSGVTQTPKHLITATGQRVTLRCSPRSGDLSVYWYQQSLDQGLQFLIQYYNGEERAKGNILERFSAQQFPDLHSELNLSSLELGDSALYFCASSETLRPAGGQETQYFGPGTRLLVL.

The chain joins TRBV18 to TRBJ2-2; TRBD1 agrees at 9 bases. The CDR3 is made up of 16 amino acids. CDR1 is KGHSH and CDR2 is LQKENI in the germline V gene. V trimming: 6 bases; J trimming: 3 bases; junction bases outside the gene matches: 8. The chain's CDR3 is CASSPQTGGDTGELFF. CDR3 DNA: TGTGCCAGCTCGCCTCAGACAGGGGGGGACACCGGGGAGCTGTTTTTT.

Here the CDR3 reads CASSESTNLAKNIQYF. In DNA form, the CDR3 reads TGCGCCAGCAGTGAGTCGACGAATCTAGCCAAAAACATTCAGTACTTC. This chain uses TRBV10-1 with TRBJ2-4; D gene unclear. The germline V gene has CDR1 WNHNN and CDR2 SYGVQD (reference sequence). The ends were cut back, 0 bases at V and 0 bases at J, with 9 bases in the middle. The CDR3 runs to 16 residues.

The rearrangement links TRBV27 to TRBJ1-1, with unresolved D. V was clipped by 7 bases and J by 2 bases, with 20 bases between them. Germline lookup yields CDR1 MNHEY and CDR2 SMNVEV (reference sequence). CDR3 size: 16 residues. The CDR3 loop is CASNPKLGEGNTEAFF. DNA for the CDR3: TGTGCCAGCAATCCTAAATTGGGAGAGGGAAACACTGAAGCTTTCTTT.

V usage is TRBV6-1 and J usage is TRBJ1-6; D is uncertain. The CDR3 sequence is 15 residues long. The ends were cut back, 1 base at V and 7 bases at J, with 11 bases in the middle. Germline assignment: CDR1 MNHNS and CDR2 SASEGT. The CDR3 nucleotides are TGTGCCAGCAGTGAAGACCCAAGAACAAATTCACCCCTCCACTTT. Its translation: CASSEDPRTNSPLHF.

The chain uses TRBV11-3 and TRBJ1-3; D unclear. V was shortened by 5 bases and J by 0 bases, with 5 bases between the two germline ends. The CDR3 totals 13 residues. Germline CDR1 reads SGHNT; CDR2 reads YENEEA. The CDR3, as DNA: TGTGCCAGCAGCCTGAGCTCTGGAAACACCATATATTTT. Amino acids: CASSLSSGNTIYF.

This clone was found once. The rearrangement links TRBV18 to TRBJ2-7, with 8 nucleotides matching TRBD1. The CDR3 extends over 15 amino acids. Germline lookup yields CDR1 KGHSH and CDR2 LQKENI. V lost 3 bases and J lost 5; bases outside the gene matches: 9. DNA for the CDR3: TGTGCCAGCTCACCCCGTTCGACAGGGGAGGACGAGCAGTACTTC. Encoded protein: CASSPRSTGEDEQYF.

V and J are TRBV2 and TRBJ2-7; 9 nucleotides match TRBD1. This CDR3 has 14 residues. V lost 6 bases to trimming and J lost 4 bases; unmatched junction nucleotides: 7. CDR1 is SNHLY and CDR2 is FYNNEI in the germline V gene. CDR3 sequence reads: CASRRTGVTYEQYF. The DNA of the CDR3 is TGTGCCAGCAGGAGGACAGGGGTGACTTACGAGCAGTACTTC. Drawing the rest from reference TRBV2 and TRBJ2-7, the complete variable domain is EPEVTQTPSHQVTQMGQEVILRCVPISNHLYFYWYRQILGQKVEFLVSFYNNEISEKSEIFDDQFSVERPDGSNFTLKIRSTKLEDSAMYFCASRRTGVTYEQYFGPGTRLTVT.

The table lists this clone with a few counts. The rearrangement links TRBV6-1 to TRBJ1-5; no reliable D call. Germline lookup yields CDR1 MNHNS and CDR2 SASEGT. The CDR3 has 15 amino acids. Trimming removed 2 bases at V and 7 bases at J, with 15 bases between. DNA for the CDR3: TGTGCCAGCAGTGAATGGGCAAGCGATATCCAGCCCCAGCATTTT. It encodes CASSEWASDIQPQHF.

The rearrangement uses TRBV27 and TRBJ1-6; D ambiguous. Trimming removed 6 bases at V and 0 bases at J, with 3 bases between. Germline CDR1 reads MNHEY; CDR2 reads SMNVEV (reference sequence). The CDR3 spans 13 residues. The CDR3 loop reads CASSGSYNSPLHF. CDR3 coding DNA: TGTGCCAGCAGCGGCTCCTATAATTCACCCCTCCACTTT.

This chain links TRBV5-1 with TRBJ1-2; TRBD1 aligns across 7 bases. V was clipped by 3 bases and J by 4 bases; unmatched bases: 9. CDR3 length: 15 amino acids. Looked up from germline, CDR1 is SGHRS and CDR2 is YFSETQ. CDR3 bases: TGCGCCAGCAGCTCAATTCCCGGGACAGCCTATGGCTACACCTTC. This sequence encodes CASSSIPGTAYGYTF.

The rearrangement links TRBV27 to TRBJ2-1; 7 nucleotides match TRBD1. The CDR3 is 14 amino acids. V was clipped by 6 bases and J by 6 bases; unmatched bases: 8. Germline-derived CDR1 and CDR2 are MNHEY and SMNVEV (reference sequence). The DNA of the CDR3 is TGTGCCAGCAGGCCGGGACAGCTTACCAATGAGCAGTTCTTC. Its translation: CASRPGQLTNEQFF.

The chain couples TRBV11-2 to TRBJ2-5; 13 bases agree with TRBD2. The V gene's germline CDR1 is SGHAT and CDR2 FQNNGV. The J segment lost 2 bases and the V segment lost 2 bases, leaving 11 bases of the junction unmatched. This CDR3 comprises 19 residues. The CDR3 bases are TGTGCCAGCAGCTTATCAGGGCCCGGGACTAGCGGGGCGCAAGAGACCCAGTACTTC. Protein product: CASSLSGPGTSGAQETQYF.

This CDR3 reads CASSFEGMNTEAFF. CDR3 in DNA: TGTGCCAGCAGCTTTGAGGGAATGAACACTGAAGCTTTCTTT. The rearrangement uses TRBV7-9 and TRBJ1-1; D unclear. This CDR3 has 14 residues. The germline CDR1 and CDR2 sequences are SEHNR and FQNEAQ (reference sequence). With 3 bases removed from V and 0 bases from J, the gap between germline ends came to 8 bases.

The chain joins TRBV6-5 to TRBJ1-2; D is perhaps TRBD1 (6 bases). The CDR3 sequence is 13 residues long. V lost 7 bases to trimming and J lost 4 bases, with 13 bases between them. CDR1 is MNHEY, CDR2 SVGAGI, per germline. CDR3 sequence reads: CASNRQVTYGYTF. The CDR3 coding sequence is TGTGCCAGCAACAGACAGGTGACCTATGGCTACACCTTC.

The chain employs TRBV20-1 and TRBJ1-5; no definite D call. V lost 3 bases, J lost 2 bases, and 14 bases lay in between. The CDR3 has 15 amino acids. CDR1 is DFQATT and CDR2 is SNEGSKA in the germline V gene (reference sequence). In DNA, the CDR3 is TGCAGTGCTAGTGGATCACTTTCAGGCAATCAGCCCCAGCATTTT. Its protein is CSASGSLSGNQPQHF.

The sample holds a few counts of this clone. Here the CDR3 reads CASSLQGGTEAFF. In nucleotides, the CDR3 is TGTGCCAGCAGTTTACAGGGGGGCACTGAAGCTTTCTTT. The rearrangement links TRBV12-3 or TRBV12-4 to TRBJ1-1; 7 bases fit TRBD1. Trimming cost V 2 bases and J 4 bases; bases outside gene matches: 1. The CDR3 contains 13 residues.

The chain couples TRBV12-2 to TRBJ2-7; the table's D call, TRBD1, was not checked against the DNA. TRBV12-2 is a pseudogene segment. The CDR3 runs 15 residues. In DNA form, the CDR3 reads TGTGCAAGTCGCTTAGCGCTCGACAGCTCCTACGAGCAGTACTTC. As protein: CASRLALDSSYEQYF.

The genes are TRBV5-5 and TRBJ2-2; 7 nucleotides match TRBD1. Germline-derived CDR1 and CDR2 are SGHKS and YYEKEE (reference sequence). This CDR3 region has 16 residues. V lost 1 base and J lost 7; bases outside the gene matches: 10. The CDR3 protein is CASSLTPTGKGGELFF. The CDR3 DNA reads TGTGCCAGCAGCTTGACGCCGACAGGGAAAGGCGGGGAGCTGTTTTTT. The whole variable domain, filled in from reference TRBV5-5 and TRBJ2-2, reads DAGVTQSPTHLIKTRGQQVTLRCSPISGHKSVSWYQQVLGQGPQFIFQYYEKEERGRGNFPDRFSARQFPNYSSELNVNALLLGDSALYLCASSLTPTGKGGELFFGEGSRLTVL.

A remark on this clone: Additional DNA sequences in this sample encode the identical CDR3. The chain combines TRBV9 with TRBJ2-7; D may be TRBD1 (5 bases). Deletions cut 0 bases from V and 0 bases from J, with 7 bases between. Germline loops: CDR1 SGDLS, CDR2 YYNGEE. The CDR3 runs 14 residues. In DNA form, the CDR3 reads TGTGCCAGCAGCGTAGGGGGCAGCTCCTACGAGCAGTACTTC. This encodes CASSVGGSSYEQYF.

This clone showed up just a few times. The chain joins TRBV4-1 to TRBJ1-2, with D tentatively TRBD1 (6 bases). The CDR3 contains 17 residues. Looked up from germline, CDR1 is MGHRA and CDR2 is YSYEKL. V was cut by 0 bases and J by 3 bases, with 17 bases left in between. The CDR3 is CASSQERSGAQDYGYTF. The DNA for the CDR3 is TGCGCCAGCAGCCAAGAAAGGTCGGGGGCGCAGGACTATGGCTACACCTTC.

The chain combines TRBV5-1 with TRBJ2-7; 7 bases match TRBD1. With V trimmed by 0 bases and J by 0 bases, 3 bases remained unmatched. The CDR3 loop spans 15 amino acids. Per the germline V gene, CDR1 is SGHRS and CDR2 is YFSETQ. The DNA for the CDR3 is TGCGCCAGCAGCTTGGGACAGGGAACCTCCTACGAGCAGTACTTC. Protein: CASSLGQGTSYEQYF. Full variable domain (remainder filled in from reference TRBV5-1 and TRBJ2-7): KAGVTQTPRYLIKTRGQQVTLSCSPISGHRSVSWYQQTPGQGLQFLFEYFSETQRNKGNFPGRFSGRQFSNSRSEMNVSTLELGDSALYLCASSLGQGTSYEQYFGPGTRLTVT.

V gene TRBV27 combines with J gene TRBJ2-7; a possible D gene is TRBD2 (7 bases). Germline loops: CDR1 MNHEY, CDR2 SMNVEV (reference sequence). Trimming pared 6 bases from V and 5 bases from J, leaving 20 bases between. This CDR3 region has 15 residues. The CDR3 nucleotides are TGTGCCAGCAGCCTGAGTCGGGGGGCAAAGAACGAGCAGTACTTC. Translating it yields CASSLSRGAKNEQYF.

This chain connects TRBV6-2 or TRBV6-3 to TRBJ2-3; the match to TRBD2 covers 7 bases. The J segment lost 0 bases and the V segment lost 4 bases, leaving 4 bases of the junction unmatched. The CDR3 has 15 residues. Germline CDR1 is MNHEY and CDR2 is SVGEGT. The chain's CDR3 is CASSSEGGSTDTQYF. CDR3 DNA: TGTGCCAGCAGTTCCGAGGGAGGGAGCACAGATACGCAGTATTTT.

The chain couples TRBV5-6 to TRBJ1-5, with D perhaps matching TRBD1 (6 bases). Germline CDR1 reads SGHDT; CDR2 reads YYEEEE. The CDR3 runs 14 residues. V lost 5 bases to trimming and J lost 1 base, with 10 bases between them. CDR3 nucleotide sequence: TGTGCCAGCAGTTATCAGGGGAGCAATCAGCCCCAGCATTTT. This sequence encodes CASSYQGSNQPQHF.

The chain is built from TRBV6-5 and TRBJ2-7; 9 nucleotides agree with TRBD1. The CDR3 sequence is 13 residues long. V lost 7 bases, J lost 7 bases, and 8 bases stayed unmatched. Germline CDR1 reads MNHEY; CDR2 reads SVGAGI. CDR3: CASKEQGAREQYF. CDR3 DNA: TGTGCCAGCAAGGAACAGGGGGCTCGGGAGCAGTACTTC.